One sample yielded the 19 T cell receptor beta chains listed below, sequenced in a study of vaccination and CD4 T cells after COVID-19. These receptors have no known antigen. The treatment is: approximately 11-day PBMC culture with coronavirus spike peptide pools or control peptides (ViraFEST assay). Sequencing of DNA taken from cultured CD4+ T cells relied on the Oncomine TCR Beta short-read assay. TCRdb re-derived calls from the PCR reads in MiXCR, one entry per CDR3 protein. The sample lists 20,000 to 25,000 distinct CDR3 sequences; 35% to 55% were seen once. Sequencing was done on a sample of CD4+ T cells from blood, cultured in vitro. The receptors derive from a human donor who had recovered from COVID-19.

This clonotype was detected only a few times. V and J are TRBV20-1 and TRBJ1-2; TRBD1 might be the D (6 bases). Trimming removed 6 bases from V and 5 bases from J, with 25 bases in between. Germline CDR1 and CDR2: DFQATT and SNEGSKA (reference sequence). The CDR3 covers 16 residues. DNA for the CDR3: TGCAGTGCCAGTGAGATCGGGGGCGCAGGGAGGTATGGCTACACCTTC. It is translated as CSASEIGGAGRYGYTF.

This clonotype was detected once. The chain combines TRBV7-9 with TRBJ2-1; TRBD2 might be the D (6 bases). CDR3 size: 16 residues. V lost 6 bases, J lost 5 bases, and 20 bases lay in between. The germline V gene has CDR1 SEHNR and CDR2 FQNEAQ (reference sequence). CDR3 coding DNA: TGTGCCAGCAGTCTCACTAGGGTACGGGGGAACAATGAGCAGTTCTTC. Translated, it gives CASSLTRVRGNNEQFF.

This clonotype has just a few counts. The gene calls are TRBV5-8 and TRBJ2-5, with D unclear. The CDR3 has 12 amino acids. V was shortened by 1 base and J by 3 bases, with 4 bases between the two germline ends. Germline V CDR1 and CDR2: SGHTS, YDEGEE. CDR3 sequence reads: CASSLREETQYF. CDR3 DNA sequence: TGTGCCAGCAGCTTGAGGGAAGAGACCCAGTACTTC.

This clonotype was seen a few times. The genes are TRBV28 and TRBJ2-4; the match to TRBD2 covers 8 bases. Germline V gene data show CDR1 as MDHEN and CDR2 as SYDVKM. The V segment lost 6 bases and the J segment 8 bases; nucleotides outside the gene matches: 6. This CDR3 is built from 13 residues. The CDR3 region has the DNA TGTGCCAGCAGCACAACGGGGGGGGACATTCAGTACTTC. This translates into CASSTTGGDIQYF.

This rearrangement joins TRBV10-3 to TRBJ2-3, with 8 bases aligning to TRBD1. Germline V gives CDR1 ENHRY, CDR2 SYGVKD. Trimming took 11 bases from V and 0 from J; bases not matched to a gene: 13. This CDR3 has 16 amino acids. CDR3 DNA: TGTGCCGCGTCCTCGGGACAGGCCTCTAGCACAGATACGCAGTATTTT. Translating gives CAASSGQASSTDTQYF.

CDR3 in DNA: TGTGCCACCAGTGACCCAGCGGGGGGCGGCACAGATACGCAGTATTTT. As protein: CATSDPAGGGTDTQYF. The chain employs TRBV24-1 and TRBJ2-3, with 9 bases that match TRBD2. V shed 4 bases, J shed 1 base, and the junction held 5 bases outside the gene matches. CDR1 and CDR2 from the germline V gene are KGHDR and SFDVKD. The CDR3 is made up of 16 amino acids.

In this sample, this clonotype turned up a few times. The chain employs TRBV19 and TRBJ1-5; TRBD1 agrees at 7 bases. CDR1 is LNHDA and CDR2 is SQIVND in the germline V gene (reference sequence). The CDR3 has 17 amino acids. The ends lost 7 bases at V and 2 bases at J; junction bases unmatched: 14. CDR3: CASKEGPGGTGNQPQHF. CDR3 bases: TGTGCCAGTAAAGAGGGTCCTGGTGGGACAGGCAATCAGCCCCAGCATTTT.

DNA for the CDR3: TGTGCCAGCAGTGAGGAGCGGGGAAGATACGAGCAGTACTTC. Its translation is CASSEERGRYEQYF. This chain connects TRBV2 to TRBJ2-7; 7 nucleotides match TRBD2. The CDR3 is made up of 14 amino acids. Unmatched junction bases numbered 6, after V lost 3 bases and J lost 4 bases. CDR1 and CDR2 from the germline V gene are SNHLY and FYNNEI. Full variable domain (missing parts from reference TRBV2 and TRBJ2-7): EPEVTQTPSHQVTQMGQEVILRCVPISNHLYFYWYRQILGQKVEFLVSFYNNEISEKSEIFDDQFSVERPDGSNFTLKIRSTKLEDSAMYFCASSEERGRYEQYFGPGTRLTVT.

This chain links TRBV28 with TRBJ1-2; 7 positions agree with TRBD1. The junction had 14 bases not matched to a gene; V was cut back by 3 bases and J by 4 bases. This CDR3 is built from 17 residues. Per the germline V gene, CDR1 is MDHEN and CDR2 is SYDVKM. Here the CDR3 DNA reads TGTGCCAGCAGTTTTGTCGGAGGGGGCGCGGGTCGCTATGGCTACACCTTC. This encodes CASSFVGGGAGRYGYTF.

This sequence joins TRBV6-5 and TRBJ2-7; D is possibly TRBD2 (5 bases). V was shortened by 2 bases and J by 0 bases, with 5 bases between the two germline ends. There are 13 residues in the CDR3. Per the germline V gene, CDR1 is MNHEY and CDR2 is SVGAGI. In DNA form, the CDR3 reads TGTGCCAGCAGTTACCGGGGCTCCTACGAGCAGTACTTC. Translation gives CASSYRGSYEQYF.

V usage is TRBV28 and J usage is TRBJ2-7; weak D call: TRBD1 (5 bases). Germline V gene lookup returns CDR1 MDHEN and CDR2 SYDVKM. The CDR3 consists of 11 residues. Trimming cost V 6 bases and J 9 bases, with 12 bases left between them. The CDR3 sequence is CASRGERGQYF. CDR3 nucleotides: TGTGCCAGCAGAGGGGAACGCGGGCAGTACTTC.

The rearrangement uses TRBV10-3 and TRBJ1-6; D is possibly TRBD1 (5 bases). CDR1 and CDR2 from the germline V gene are ENHRY and SYGVKD. The CDR3 is 16 residues long. The V and J ends lost 6 bases and 8 bases respectively, with 20 bases between them. The CDR3 DNA is TGTGCCATCAGGAAAGCAACAGGTGACGGTGATTCACCCCTCCACTTT. Translation gives CAIRKATGDGDSPLHF.

The rearrangement links TRBV7-9 to TRBJ2-1; TRBD2 matches at 11 bases. V was clipped by 3 bases and J by 9 bases; unmatched bases: 7. The CDR3 runs to 15 residues. Per germline, CDR1 SEHNR and CDR2 FQNEAQ (reference sequence). Written as DNA, the CDR3 is TGTGCCAGCAGCTTGATACTAGCGGGAGAGGGTGAGCAGTTCTTC. It encodes CASSLILAGEGEQFF.

There are a few counts of this clonotype. This chain uses TRBV20-1 with TRBJ1-2; D perhaps matches TRBD1 (5 bases). The CDR3 spans 14 residues. CDR1 and CDR2 (germline): DFQATT, SNEGSKA (reference sequence). The V end was cut by 1 base, the J end by 7 bases, with 16 bases between. CDR3 in DNA: TGCAGTGCTAGAGCGACACGGGGGTTCGGTGGCTACACCTTC. It specifies CSARATRGFGGYTF.

The CDR3: CASSYPGLAEGGEQFF. CDR3 coding DNA: TGTGCCAGCAGTTACCCTGGACTAGCGGAGGGTGGAGAGCAGTTCTTC. The chain links TRBV6-5 to TRBJ2-1, with 10 bases aligning to TRBD2. Germline trimming cut 2 bases from V and 10 bases from J; bases unmatched to any gene: 11. Germline loops: CDR1 MNHEY, CDR2 SVGAGI. The CDR3 consists of 16 residues.

This clonotype turned up a few times. The chain has TRBV28 and TRBJ1-2, with D possibly TRBD1 on 6 matching bases. The germline V gene encodes CDR1 MDHEN and CDR2 SYDVKM. The CDR3 has 15 residues. V was trimmed by 11 bases and J by 3 bases, leaving 22 bases between them. The CDR3 loop is CAVAGAERRHYGYTF. In DNA form, the CDR3 reads TGTGCCGTGGCAGGGGCAGAACGGAGGCACTATGGCTACACCTTC.

The rearrangement links TRBV11-2 to TRBJ2-1, with TRBD2 identical over 7 bases. The CDR3 totals 15 residues. The germline gives CDR1 SGHAT, CDR2 FQNNGV. V dropped 0 bases and J dropped 7; count of bases not matched to a gene: 6. The CDR3 sequence is CASSLDRLAGNEQFF. The CDR3 DNA reads as TGTGCCAGCAGCTTAGATCGACTAGCTGGGAATGAGCAGTTCTTC.

The V call is TRBV20-1, the J call TRBJ1-1, with D possibly matching TRBD1 (5 bases). Trimming cost V 1 base and J 4 bases, with 7 bases left between them. Germline V gene sequence: CDR1 DFQATT, CDR2 SNEGSKA (reference sequence). CDR3 length: 12 residues. DNA for the CDR3: TGCAGTGCTAGAGGGGGGTTCACTGAAGCTTTCTTT. This gives the protein CSARGGFTEAFF.

The J gene is TRBJ1-1, the V gene TRBV5-1; D not certain. This CDR3 spans 11 amino acids. Germline V gene lookup returns CDR1 SGHRS and CDR2 YFSETQ. V was trimmed by 5 bases and J by 0 bases, leaving 2 bases between them. The CDR3 reads CASSMNTEAFF. In DNA, the CDR3 is TGCGCCAGCAGTATGAACACTGAAGCTTTCTTT. Together with reference TRBV5-1 and TRBJ1-1, the CDR3 gives the full variable domain: KAGVTQTPRYLIKTRGQQVTLSCSPISGHRSVSWYQQTPGQGLQFLFEYFSETQRNKGNFPGRFSGRQFSNSRSEMNVSTLELGDSALYLCASSMNTEAFFGQGTRLTVV.